This T cell receptor (beta chain) was observed in a study of cytomegalovirus exposure and HLA in healthy donors. Study observations and caveats: According to a subsequent analysis, TCR clusters identified in the first cohort showed a tendency to co-occur across the approximately 130 validation repertoires. Reports indicated that the classifier achieved high specificity and sensitivity in diagnosing cytomegalovirus status. Researchers catalogued roughly 150 TCR beta chains as cytomegalovirus-associated. Specificity of three CMV-associated chains for CMV antigens was verified in vitro.

Repertoires were generated with immunoSEQ multiplex PCR, while TCRdb's copy carries only in-frame clones and drops some. Here the sample spans about 240,000 clones, approximately 84% being singletons. Concerning this clone itself: What it recognizes is unknown.

V lost 6 bases to trimming and J lost 1 base; unmatched junction nucleotides: 4. Germline loops: CDR1 ENHRY, CDR2 SYGVKD. CDR3 length: 15 residues. Source material: PBMCs. This TCR was recovered from a woman in her thirties in good health and CMV-seropositive. The chain uses TRBV10-3 and TRBJ2-1; 9 bases map to TRBD2. The CDR3 region has the DNA TGTGCCATCAGCGGACTAGCGAGTTCCTACAATGAGCAGTTCTTC. Translated: CAISGLASSYNEQFF.